The clone carrying this TCR beta chain was detected many times. The antigen is not known. Trimming cost V 0 bases and J 5 bases, with 16 bases left between them. The germline gives CDR1 SGDLS, CDR2 YYNGEE. The CDR3 runs 16 residues. This sample stems from a study of breast tumors, draining lymph nodes, adjacent tissues. Samples came from axillary lymph nodes draining the breast cancer. Findings and limits, study-wide: The data were judged consistent with most tumor T cells coming from lymph node and expanding in tumor. Tumor TCR diversity was below lymph nodes but above nontumor tissue. Luminal-like breast cancer showed significantly higher tumor–nontumor repertoire similarity than basal-like. That most tumor T cells come from lymph nodes remained unproven.

One entry per CDR3 protein results from TCRdb running MiXCR on the multiplex PCR reads. The repertoire holds approximately 210,000 distinct CDR3 sequences, with about 30% as singletons. Material for sequencing was axillary lymph node tissue. This sequence joins TRBV9 and TRBJ2-3, with a possible D match to TRBD2 (5 bases). The TCR comes from a female donor with breast cancer. Some clones in this sample may be carry-over from other donors' samples. CDR3 DNA sequence: TGTGCCAGCAGCGTAGCTTCAATGTCCGGGGTAGATACGCAGTATTTT. Amino acids: CASSVASMSGVDTQYF.